These 17 T cell receptor delta chains were all obtained from the same sample, sequenced in a study of gamma-delta T cells after stem cell transplantation. TCRdb fed the RT-PCR reads into CATT to redo clone calling. The data contain about 700 delta-chain clones, about 2.6% of them singletons. Input material: gamma-delta T cells. The receptors shown here come from a human donor. It is not recorded whose cells these are; they may come from a transplant donor.

V is TRDV2 and J is TRDJ1; 8 nucleotides match TRDD3. The ends lost 1 base at V and 0 bases at J; junction bases unmatched: 3. The CDR3 covers 15 residues. Germline V lookup: CDR1 GEAIGNYY, CDR2 EKD. The CDR3 bases are TGTGCCTGTGACACGCTACTGGGGGACACCGATAAACTCATCTTT. Translating it yields CACDTLLGDTDKLIF.

This clone was seen more than once but under ten times. TCRdb assigns this DNA the protein of a much larger clone, which departs from its translation at residue 6; this likely reflects a read error, and the protein shown comes from translating the DNA. V is TRDV2 and J is TRDJ1; 8 bases match TRDD3. Unmatched junction bases numbered 17, after V lost 4 bases and J lost 2 bases. This CDR3 comprises 18 residues. The germline V gene encodes CDR1 GEAIGNYY and CDR2 EKD. DNA for the CDR3: TGTGCCTGTGATCCCGCTACTACTGGGGGCCCCACTACCGATAAACTCATCTTT. Translated: CACDPATTGGPTTDKLIF.

As regards this clone: The protein recorded in TCRdb matches a much larger clone and deviates from this DNA's translation at residue 12, suggesting a read error; the protein here is obtained by translating the DNA. This CDR3 is CACDGPLGDTRTHTDKLIF. The CDR3 nucleotides read TGTGCCTGTGACGGCCCCCTGGGGGATACGCGAACACACACCGATAAACTCATCTTT. V is TRDV2 and J is TRDJ1; 12 nucleotides match TRDD3. V was pared by 3 bases and J by 0 bases, with 13 bases of the junction left unmatched. Germline CDR1 is GEAIGNYY and CDR2 is EKD. The CDR3 is made up of 19 amino acids.

This clone has just a few counts. TCRdb's entry gives the protein of a much larger clone, which mismatches this DNA's translation at residue 19, likely from a read error; the protein reported here is translated from the DNA. Other DNA sequences in the sample encode the same CDR3. This chain's CDR3 is CACDTVPTSGGYLAYTDKPIF. For the CDR3, the DNA is TGTGCCTGTGACACAGTTCCTACTTCTGGGGGATACCTGGCGTACACCGATAAACCCATCTTT. The V call is TRDV2, the J call TRDJ1, with 11 bases that match TRDD3. This CDR3 is 21 amino acids long. Germline values: CDR1 GEAIGNYY, CDR2 EKD.

In the case of this clone: TCRdb's listed protein matches a much larger clone and diverges from this DNA's translation at residue 5, likely through a read error; the protein shown comes from the DNA. V is TRDV2 and J is TRDJ1; 13 bases are a match to TRDD3. This CDR3 spans 17 amino acids. J gave up 3 bases and V 2 bases, and 8 bases lay outside the gene matches. CDR1 GEAIGNYY and CDR2 EKD come from the germline V gene. The CDR3 DNA is TGTGCCTGTGACATGCTACTGGGGGATACGCGTTCCGATAAACTCATCTTT. It codes for CACDMLLGDTRSDKLIF.

This clone turned up a few times. This DNA's translation and the protein TCRdb lists, from a much larger clone, do not match at residue 17, likely due to a read error; the protein shown is translated from the DNA. The V gene is TRDV2, the J gene TRDJ1; TRDD3 agrees at 11 bases. The V gene's germline CDR1 is GEAIGNYY and CDR2 EKD. The CDR3 runs 21 residues. This CDR3 reads CACDTVPTSGGYLAYTGKLIF. The CDR3 DNA follows: TGTGCCTGTGACACAGTTCCTACTTCTGGGGGATACCTGGCGTACACCGGTAAACTCATCTTT.

In its sample, this clone is medium-sized. It is likely a read error: a sequence one base away is far more abundant. V usage is TRDV2 and J usage is TRDJ2, with 8 positions matching TRDD3. V gave up 0 bases and J gave up 4 bases; unmatched junction bases: 9. The CDR3 spans 17 residues. Per germline, CDR1 GEAIGNYY and CDR2 EKD. CDR3 in DNA: TGTGCCTGTGACACCGCGAGGACTGGGGGTGAGACAGCACAACTCTTCTTT. It is translated as CACDTARTGGETAQLFF.

This clone has more than one count but fewer than ten. TCRdb's protein, taken from a much larger clone, differs from this DNA's translation at residue 13, likely owing to a read error; the protein displayed comes from the DNA. This sequence joins TRDV2 and TRDJ2; 8 bases line up with TRDD3. The CDR3 spans 17 residues. Germline CDR1 GEAIGNYY, CDR2 EKD. CDR3 in DNA: TGTGCCTGTGACACCGTGAGGACTGGGGGTGAGACAGTACAACTCTTCTTT. It translates to CACDTVRTGGETVQLFF.

As concerns this clone: This DNA translates differently at residue 10 from the TCRdb protein, which is that of a much larger clone; a read error is likely, and the protein shown is the DNA's own translation. The V and J genes are TRDV2 and TRDJ1; possible D gene TRDD3, 5 bases. Looked up from germline, CDR1 is GEAIGNYY and CDR2 is EKD. The CDR3 contains 14 residues. In DNA, the CDR3 is TGTGCCTGTGACCGGATAGGAGCGACCGGTAAACTCATCTTT. The encoded protein is CACDRIGATGKLIF.

This clone is classed as medium-sized. A far bigger clonotype differs at one base, so this is likely a read error. This chain uses TRDV2 with TRDJ1, with 11 bases that match TRDD3. CDR1 is GEAIGNYY, CDR2 EKD, per germline. Trimming took 3 bases from V and 0 from J; bases not matched to a gene: 20. CDR3 length: 21 amino acids. For the CDR3, the DNA is TGTGCCTGTGACGCAGTTCCTACTTCTGGGGGATACCTGGCGTACACCGATAAACTCATCTTT. Encoded protein: CACDAVPTSGGYLAYTDKLIF.

This clone was observed a few times. TCRdb's protein for this DNA is that of a much larger clone and differs from the translation at residue 13, likely a read error; the protein shown is the DNA translation. The CDR3 here is CACDGPLGDTRKYTDKLIF. CDR3 coding DNA: TGTGCCTGTGACGGCCCCCTGGGGGATACGCGAAAATACACCGATAAACTCATCTTT. The chain has TRDV2 and TRDJ1; 12 bases line up with TRDD3. The trim removed 3 bases at V and 0 bases at J, leaving 13 bases unmatched. The germline V gene encodes CDR1 GEAIGNYY and CDR2 EKD. The CDR3 loop spans 19 amino acids.

Details on this clone: This DNA's translation and the protein TCRdb lists, from a much larger clone, do not match at residue 9, likely due to a read error; the protein shown is translated from the DNA. The genes are TRDV2 and TRDJ1; TRDD3 agrees at 11 bases. The CDR3 runs 21 residues. V gave up 1 base and J gave up 0 bases; unmatched junction bases: 18. Looked up from germline, CDR1 is GEAIGNYY and CDR2 is EKD. CDR3 nucleotide sequence: TGTGCCTGTGACACAGTTCCTACTGCTGGGGGATACCTGGCGTACACCGATAAACTCATCTTT. This encodes CACDTVPTAGGYLAYTDKLIF.

This clone was seen only a few times. The likely explanation is a read error, given a far larger clone one base away. This sample includes further DNA sequences coding for the same CDR3. The chain links TRDV2 to TRDJ1, with TRDD3 identical over 13 bases. Germline V gene sequence: CDR1 GEAIGNYY, CDR2 EKD. There are 17 residues in the CDR3. The CDR3 nucleotides are TGTGCATGTGACACGCTACTGGGGGATACGCGTTCCGATAAACTCATCTTT. Protein: CACDTLLGDTRSDKLIF.

This clone showed up just a few times. The protein that TCRdb holds for this DNA derives from a much larger clone and differs from the translated DNA at residue 15, which likely indicates a read error; the protein shown here is translated from the DNA. V gene TRDV2 combines with J gene TRDJ1; TRDD3 aligns across 12 bases. The CDR3 has 20 amino acids. The V and J ends lost 0 bases and 4 bases, in that order; junction bases with no gene match: 17. The germline CDR1 and CDR2 sequences are GEAIGNYY and EKD. CDR3 amino acids: CACDTVASTGGYPYIDKLIF. CDR3 nucleotide sequence: TGTGCCTGTGACACCGTCGCCTCCACTGGGGGATACCCGTACATCGATAAACTCATCTTT.

Comments on this clone: This DNA's translation and the protein TCRdb lists, from a much larger clone, do not match at residue 10, likely due to a read error; the protein shown is translated from the DNA. The chain carries TRDV2 and TRDJ1, with D maybe TRDD1 (5 bases). Germline V gives CDR1 GEAIGNYY, CDR2 EKD. This CDR3 is 13 amino acids long. This CDR3 is CACDTIGADRLIF. CDR3 DNA sequence: TGTGCCTGTGACACAATAGGGGCCGATAGACTCATCTTT.

Comment on this clone: The junction shows a germline mismatch at one end, possibly a read error. This chain links TRDV2 with TRDJ1; 7 bases map to TRDD3. The CDR3 has 16 residues. Germline V gives CDR1 GEAIGNYY, CDR2 EKD. CDR3 sequence: CACDTVGDRRSDKLIF. In DNA form, the CDR3 reads TGTGCCTGTGACACGGTAGGGGATAGGCGGTCCGATAAACTCATCTTC.

The rearrangement joins TRDV2 to TRDJ1; 7 bases are a match to TRDD3. Germline V gene lookup returns CDR1 GEAIGNYY and CDR2 EKD. The J segment lost 1 base and the V segment lost 1 base, leaving 11 bases of the junction unmatched. CDR3 size: 17 residues. CDR3 region: CACDTLGGRSSTDKLIF. The CDR3 bases are TGTGCCTGTGACACGCTGGGGGGACGAAGTTCCACCGATAAACTCATCTTT.